Each of the 15 T cell receptor beta chains below was sequenced from the same sample in a study of T-cell reconstitution after alpha-beta-depleted transplantation in children. Unique molecular identifiers were incorporated when the TCRbeta library was constructed. TCRdb analysed the PCR reads with MiXCR anew, one entry per CDR3 protein. The sample holds approximately 510,000 distinct CDR3 sequences, around 19% seen once. This specimen was PBMCs from the stem cell graft donor, taken from the stem cell graft. The origin of the receptors is a human donor who donated a stem cell graft to a child with acute lymphoblastic leukemia.

The rearrangement links TRBV29-1 to TRBJ2-2; 11 bases align to TRBD1. Germline V gene lookup returns CDR1 SQVTM and CDR2 ANQGSEA. V shed 2 bases, J shed 6 bases, and the junction held 11 bases outside the gene matches. The CDR3 contains 17 residues. CDR3 coding DNA: TGCAGCGTTGAACGCCTCGGGGGGACAGGGGGTTCCGGGGAGCTGTTTTTT. Translated: CSVERLGGTGGSGELFF.

V gene TRBV7-9 combines with J gene TRBJ2-3; 7 bases match TRBD2. J lost 4 bases, V lost 3 bases, and 7 bases had no gene match. The CDR3 is made up of 15 amino acids. The germline V gene encodes CDR1 SEHNR and CDR2 FQNEAQ (reference sequence). For the CDR3, the DNA is TGTGCCAGCAGCTTTAGCGGGCGCTTGGCAGATACGCAGTATTTT. Translation gives CASSFSGRLADTQYF.

This clonotype was detected only a few times. The J gene is TRBJ2-7, the V gene TRBV7-9; possible D gene TRBD2, 5 bases. V lost 3 bases and J lost 5, with 14 bases in between. CDR1 and CDR2 (germline): SEHNR, FQNEAQ (reference sequence). The CDR3 loop spans 14 amino acids. The CDR3 region has the DNA TGTGCCAGCAGCTTCGGACCCCTGAGGGACGAGCAGTACTTC. It yields the protein CASSFGPLRDEQYF.

This clonotype has a count of ten or more. The gene calls are TRBV5-1 and TRBJ2-5; the D gene is possibly TRBD2 (5 bases). This CDR3 has 14 residues. CDR1 SGHRS and CDR2 YFSETQ come from the germline V gene. The germline V and J ends were trimmed by 1 base and 2 bases, with 9 bases remaining between them. The CDR3 spells CASSLLTGQETQYF. In DNA, the CDR3 is TGCGCCAGCAGCTTGTTAACGGGGCAAGAGACCCAGTACTTC.

The CDR3 nucleotides are TGTGCCGCGCGAAGGAACGGGTCGGACGAGCAGTACTTC. Its protein is CAARRNGSDEQYF. The J gene is TRBJ2-7, the V gene TRBV10-3; D ambiguous. Germline CDR1 ENHRY, CDR2 SYGVKD. The CDR3 has 13 residues. With 11 bases removed from V and 5 bases from J, the gap between germline ends came to 19 bases.

This chain connects TRBV4-1 to TRBJ2-4; D is uncertain. The CDR3 loop spans 16 amino acids. The germline V gene has CDR1 MGHRA and CDR2 YSYEKL. Trimming took 5 bases from V and 6 from J, leaving 20 bases between them. CDR3: CASSDEDTLVGNIQYF. The DNA for the CDR3 is TGCGCCAGCAGCGACGAAGACACCCTAGTCGGAAACATTCAGTACTTC.

The sample holds many counts of this clonotype. This sequence joins TRBV15 and TRBJ1-3; D gene ambiguous. Per the germline V gene, CDR1 is LNHNV and CDR2 is YYDKDF (reference sequence). Trimming shortened V by 4 bases and J by 5 bases, and 9 bases separated the two germline ends. CDR3 length: 13 residues. CDR3 nucleotide sequence: TGTGCCACCAGCATGGACTCGAGAAACACCATATATTTT. Protein sequence: CATSMDSRNTIYF.

V usage is TRBV5-1 and J usage is TRBJ2-6; D may match TRBD1 or TRBD2 (5 bases each). The CDR3 totals 17 residues. CDR1 SGHRS and CDR2 YFSETQ come from the germline V gene. Deletions cut 5 bases from V and 0 bases from J, with 15 bases between. This CDR3 reads CASSRDEESSGANVLTF. The CDR3 region has the DNA TGCGCCAGCAGTCGGGACGAGGAAAGCTCTGGGGCCAACGTCCTGACTTTC. Combining the CDR3 with reference TRBV5-1 and TRBJ2-6 gives the whole variable domain KAGVTQTPRYLIKTRGQQVTLSCSPISGHRSVSWYQQTPGQGLQFLFEYFSETQRNKGNFPGRFSGRQFSNSRSEMNVSTLELGDSALYLCASSRDEESSGANVLTFGAGSRLTVL.

This clonotype has just a few counts. V is TRBV12-3 or TRBV12-4 and J is TRBJ1-5; a possible D gene is TRBD1 (5 bases). The CDR3 spans 15 residues. The ends were cut back, 4 bases at V and 2 bases at J, with 12 bases in the middle. CDR3 amino acids: CASSSGGMGNQPQHF. The CDR3 DNA sequence: TGTGCCAGCAGTTCGGGGGGAATGGGCAATCAGCCCCAGCATTTT.

This clonotype has more than one count but fewer than ten. The J gene is TRBJ2-7, the V gene TRBV18; a possible D gene is TRBD2 (6 bases). There are 13 residues in the CDR3. V lost 3 bases to trimming and J lost 5 bases, with 11 bases between them. CDR1 is KGHSH and CDR2 is LQKENI in the germline V gene. CDR3 DNA: TGTGCCAGCTCACCGCGATCGGGAGACGAGCAGTACTTC. It is translated as CASSPRSGDEQYF.

V usage is TRBV6-1 and J usage is TRBJ2-7, with D tentatively TRBD2 (5 bases). Trimming shortened V by 6 bases and J by 1 base, and 10 bases separated the two germline ends. The CDR3 has 13 amino acids. Looked up from germline, CDR1 is MNHNS and CDR2 is SASEGT. CDR3 nucleotides: TGTGCCAGCAGCGGACGGGGTTCCTACGAGCAGTACTTC. Translation gives CASSGRGSYEQYF.

The chain recombines TRBV7-8 with TRBJ1-4; a weak D match, TRBD1 (5 bases). Germline V gene lookup returns CDR1 SGHVS and CDR2 FQNEAQ. The CDR3 extends over 15 amino acids. V lost 4 bases and J 4 bases, leaving 13 bases between the germline ends. CDR3 residues: CASSSEQGGNEKLFF. For the CDR3, the DNA is TGTGCCAGCAGCTCAGAGCAGGGAGGTAATGAAAAACTGTTTTTT.

This clonotype appeared a few times. V usage is TRBV7-8 and J usage is TRBJ2-7; TRBD2 agrees at 8 bases. This CDR3 is built from 16 residues. Germline CDR1 SGHVS, CDR2 FQNEAQ. Unmatched junction bases numbered 10, after V lost 4 bases and J lost 2 bases. The CDR3 DNA sequence: TGTGCCAGCAGCTCCCGGCCGGGGGGGACCCCCTACGAGCAGTACTTC. This translates into CASSSRPGGTPYEQYF.

This clonotype occurred a few times. The chain is built from TRBV5-1 and TRBJ1-2; the D is unclear. Germline V lookup: CDR1 SGHRS, CDR2 YFSETQ. V lost 1 base, J lost 4 bases, and 8 bases lay in between. CDR3 size: 13 residues. The CDR3 is CASSLRPSYGYTF. The DNA of the CDR3 is TGCGCCAGCAGCTTGAGGCCGAGCTATGGCTACACCTTC.

This clonotype has only a few counts. The gene calls are TRBV9 and TRBJ2-5; 9 nucleotides line up with TRBD1. The germline CDR1 and CDR2 sequences are SGDLS and YYNGEE. Trimming took 2 bases from V and 5 from J; bases not matched to a gene: 4. This CDR3 comprises 14 residues. CDR3 DNA: TGTGCCAGCAGCGTTACAGGGGGCCACGAGACCCAGTACTTC. Translation: CASSVTGGHETQYF.